Sequencing of this T cell receptor (beta chain) was carried out in a study of neoadjuvant anti-PD-1 for oral cavity cancer. Study overall: Most patients had three to four biweekly doses of 3 mg/kg nivolumab before resection. Non-progressing patients received a fourth nivolumab dose near day 43, then surgery on days 50-56.

V was pared by 2 bases and J by 7 bases, with 14 bases of the junction left unmatched. Germline values: CDR1 SGHTA, CDR2 FQGNSA. CDR3 size: 18 residues. Some clones are missing from TCRdb's copy, which holds only in-frame ones; the method was immunoSEQ multiplex PCR. The table lists tens of thousands of clones, 84% of them singletons. Sequenced here: PBMCs, sampled before nivolumab (anti-PD-1) treatment. The TCR sequence derives from a person aged 35-79 years with oral cavity squamous cell carcinoma. V is TRBV7-2 and J is TRBJ2-3; TRBD2 aligns across 11 bases. CDR3 bases: TGTGCCAGCAGCTTAAAGCCCCTGGGTACTAGCGGGAGATATACGCAGTATTTT. Protein: CASSLKPLGTSGRYTQYF. Filled out from reference TRBV7-2 and TRBJ2-3, the complete variable domain reads GAGVSQSPSNKVTEKGKDVELRCDPISGHTALYWYRQSLGQGLEFLIYFQGNSAPDKSGLPSDRFSAERTGGSVSTLTIQRTQQEDSAVYLCASSLKPLGTSGRYTQYFGPGTRLTVL.